The 15 T cell receptor beta chains in this list originate from one sample, sequenced in a study of T cells in Graves' hyperthyroidism and ophthalmopathy. TCR beta CDR3 sequences were amplified from RNA transcripts. In the first-round RT-PCR of the TCR CDR3, the HTBI primer set was used. Using its own MiXCR run on the multiplex PCR reads, TCRdb lists one record per CDR3 protein. Altogether 350,000 or so distinct CDR3 sequences are present, under 25% being singletons, with the ten largest covering over 45%. Source material: blood. The origin of the receptors is a woman aged 45-65 years with Graves' hyperthyroidism.

This clonotype was seen more than once but under ten times. The chain recombines TRBV28 with TRBJ1-5; D gene unclear. Trimming removed 3 bases from V and 3 bases from J, with 9 bases in between. Germline V lookup: CDR1 MDHEN, CDR2 SYDVKM. The CDR3 contains 14 residues. The CDR3 loop is CASSFPGPNQPQHF. DNA for the CDR3: TGTGCCAGCAGTTTCCCAGGACCCAATCAGCCCCAGCATTTT.

This clonotype was picked up many times. This chain joins TRBV6-5 and TRBJ2-7; TRBD1 aligns across 10 bases. The CDR3 runs to 17 residues. V dropped 1 base and J dropped 2; count of bases not matched to a gene: 8. Germline lookup yields CDR1 MNHEY and CDR2 SVGAGI. CDR3 region: CASSYWPTGTGAYEQYF. DNA of the CDR3: TGTGCCAGCAGTTACTGGCCAACCGGGACAGGGGCCTACGAGCAGTACTTC.

This clonotype was detected ten times or more. The genes are TRBV20-1 and TRBJ2-7; 11 nucleotides line up with TRBD1. Germline V lookup: CDR1 DFQATT, CDR2 SNEGSKA (reference sequence). The CDR3 covers 12 residues. V gave up 5 bases and J gave up 5 bases; unmatched junction bases: 2. The DNA of the CDR3 is TGCAGTGCTCGGACAGGGGGCCACGAGCAGTACTTC. Translated, it gives CSARTGGHEQYF.

The genes are TRBV19 and TRBJ1-5; D is uncertain. Trimming shortened V by 6 bases and J by 4 bases, and 13 bases separated the two germline ends. Germline values: CDR1 LNHDA, CDR2 SQIVND (reference sequence). The CDR3 extends over 14 amino acids. The CDR3 protein is CASSPLGMNQPQHF. The CDR3 DNA sequence: TGTGCCAGTAGCCCTTTGGGGATGAATCAGCCCCAGCATTTT.

On this clonotype: This may arise from a read error, as a much more abundant clone is one base away. The chain joins TRBV30 to TRBJ2-4, with D possibly TRBD2 on 5 matching bases. V shed 2 bases and J shed 2 bases, with 16 bases lying between them. Germline-derived CDR1 and CDR2 are GTSNPN and SVGIG (reference sequence). The CDR3 runs to 16 residues. CDR3 in DNA: TGTGCCTGGAGTCGGGCCAGAATAGCGACCAAAAACATTCAGTACTTC. Protein sequence: CAWSRARIATKNIQYF.

This clonotype was seen at least ten times. This chain joins TRBV18 and TRBJ2-1; TRBD2 matches at 11 bases. Germline V gene sequence: CDR1 KGHSH, CDR2 LQKENI. J was trimmed by 4 bases and V by 0 bases; bases with no gene match: 2. This CDR3 region has 16 residues. The chain's CDR3 is CASSPPGLADYNEQFF. CDR3 DNA: TGTGCCAGCTCACCACCGGGACTAGCGGATTACAATGAGCAGTTCTTC. Filled out from reference TRBV18 and TRBJ2-1, the complete variable domain reads NAGVMQNPRHLVRRRGQEARLRCSPMKGHSHVYWYRQLPEEGLKFMVYLQKENIIDESGMPKERFSAEFPKEGPSILRIQQVVRGDSAAYFCASSPPGLADYNEQFFGPGTRLTVL.

The V and J genes are TRBV6-1 and TRBJ1-5; maybe TRBD1 (5 bases). V was shortened by 2 bases and J by 2 bases, with 16 bases between the two germline ends. The CDR3 has 17 residues. CDR1 MNHNS and CDR2 SASEGT come from the germline V gene. CDR3 in DNA: TGTGCCAGCAGTGAACTGTCGGGCAGGGAAGGCAATCAGCCCCAGCATTTT. Translated: CASSELSGREGNQPQHF.

This clonotype was picked up many times. V usage is TRBV7-2 and J usage is TRBJ2-2; TRBD1 agrees at 7 bases. CDR3 size: 15 residues. Per germline, CDR1 SGHTA and CDR2 FQGNSA. The J segment lost 7 bases and the V segment lost 5 bases, leaving 10 bases of the junction unmatched. The CDR3 region is CASSREGARVGELFF. The CDR3 DNA follows: TGTGCCAGCAGCCGTGAGGGGGCGCGTGTCGGGGAGCTGTTTTTT.

This chain joins TRBV28 and TRBJ2-6; D not certain. Germline assignment: CDR1 MDHEN and CDR2 SYDVKM. The CDR3 covers 16 residues. Trimming removed 8 bases at V and 0 bases at J, with 14 bases between. The CDR3 sequence: CASGRRRNSGANVLTF. The CDR3 nucleotides read TGTGCCAGCGGGCGTAGACGCAACTCTGGGGCCAACGTCCTGACTTTC.

The count of this clonotype is one. The chain recombines TRBV27 with TRBJ2-5, with 9 bases fitting TRBD2. CDR1 and CDR2 from the germline V gene are MNHEY and SMNVEV (reference sequence). The J segment lost 1 base and the V segment lost 6 bases, leaving 3 bases of the junction unmatched. The CDR3 has 14 residues. The CDR3 DNA reads as TGTGCCAGCAGCTCTAGCGGGGTCCAAGAGACCCAGTACTTC. Protein product: CASSSSGVQETQYF.

This clonotype appeared many times. The chain couples TRBV27 to TRBJ2-3; D is unresolved. V was clipped by 7 bases and J by 4 bases, with 9 bases between them. The CDR3 consists of 12 residues. CDR1 MNHEY and CDR2 SMNVEV come from the germline V gene (reference sequence). The CDR3 protein is CASKPSADTQYF. CDR3 nucleotide sequence: TGTGCCAGCAAGCCCTCCGCAGATACGCAGTATTTT.

The V call is TRBV27, the J call TRBJ2-5; 10 bases map to TRBD1. V shed 7 bases and J 5 bases; nucleotides not matched to a gene: 13. This CDR3 has 16 amino acids. From germline, CDR1 is MNHEY and CDR2 SMNVEV (reference sequence). The chain's CDR3 is CASTPGWGTGDETQYF. CDR3 bases: TGTGCCAGCACCCCCGGGTGGGGGACAGGGGACGAGACCCAGTACTTC.

This clonotype was observed a handful of times. Here the CDR3 DNA reads TGTGCCAGCAGTTTAGTACAGGGGGCACGGGTATTAGCCAAAAACATTCAGTACTTC. Its protein is CASSLVQGARVLAKNIQYF. V is TRBV12-3 or TRBV12-4 and J is TRBJ2-4, with 9 bases matching TRBD1. V trimming: 1 base; J trimming: 0 bases; junction bases outside the gene matches: 10. The CDR3 is 19 amino acids.

V and J are TRBV19 and TRBJ2-3; 8 bases match TRBD1. V lost 3 bases, J lost 4 bases, and 3 bases stayed unmatched. CDR1 and CDR2 (germline): LNHDA, SQIVND (reference sequence). This CDR3 spans 14 amino acids. The CDR3 protein is CASSIGQGPDTQYF. In DNA, the CDR3 is TGTGCCAGTAGTATTGGACAGGGCCCAGATACGCAGTATTTT.

V usage is TRBV5-8 and J usage is TRBJ1-3; 8 nucleotides line up with TRBD1. Germline CDR1 is SGHTS and CDR2 is YDEGEE. This CDR3 region has 16 residues. Germline trimming cut 4 bases from V and 4 bases from J; bases unmatched to any gene: 10. The CDR3 protein is CASSTGTGGKGNTIYF. The CDR3 DNA reads TGTGCCAGCAGCACCGGGACAGGCGGAAAGGGAAACACCATATATTTT.